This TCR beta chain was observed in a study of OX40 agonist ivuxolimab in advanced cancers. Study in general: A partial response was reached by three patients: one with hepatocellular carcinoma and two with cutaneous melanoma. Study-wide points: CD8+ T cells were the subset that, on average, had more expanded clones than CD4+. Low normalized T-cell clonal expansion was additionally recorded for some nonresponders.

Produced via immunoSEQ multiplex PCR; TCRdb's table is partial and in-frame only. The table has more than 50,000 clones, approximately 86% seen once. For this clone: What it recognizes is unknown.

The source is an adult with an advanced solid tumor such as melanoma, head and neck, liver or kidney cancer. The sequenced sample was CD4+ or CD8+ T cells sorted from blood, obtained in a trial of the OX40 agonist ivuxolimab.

The CDR3 nucleotides read TGTGCCAGTAGCCAGACTAGCTCCTACGAGCAGTACTTC. Protein product: CASSQTSSYEQYF. The gene calls are TRBV19 and TRBJ2-7, with D possibly being TRBD2 (6 bases). V lost 6 bases and J lost 0, with 9 bases in between. The CDR3 has 13 amino acids. CDR1 and CDR2 from the germline V gene are LNHDA and SQIVND (reference sequence).